This TCR beta chain was identified during a study of CD8 T cells in ankylosing spondylitis. MiXCR, applied by TCRdb to the 5' RACE reads, yields one record per CDR3 protein. The sample holds under 200,000 distinct CDR3 sequences, around 13% seen once. This clonotype has ten or more counts. The sequence was obtained from a female donor with ankylosing spondylitis or in good health (not recorded which). The sequenced sample was blood, either unsorted or a sorted T cell fraction (not recorded which).

Written as DNA, the CDR3 is TGCGCCAGCAGCTTGGAGTTAGCAGGGAGCTCGTGGAATGAGCAGTTCTTC. Protein: CASSLELAGSSWNEQFF. The V gene is TRBV5-1, the J gene TRBJ2-1; either TRBD1 or TRBD2 may fit D (5 bases each). Trimming pared 0 bases from V and 7 bases from J, leaving 20 bases between. CDR3 length: 17 residues. Germline V gives CDR1 SGHRS, CDR2 YFSETQ.